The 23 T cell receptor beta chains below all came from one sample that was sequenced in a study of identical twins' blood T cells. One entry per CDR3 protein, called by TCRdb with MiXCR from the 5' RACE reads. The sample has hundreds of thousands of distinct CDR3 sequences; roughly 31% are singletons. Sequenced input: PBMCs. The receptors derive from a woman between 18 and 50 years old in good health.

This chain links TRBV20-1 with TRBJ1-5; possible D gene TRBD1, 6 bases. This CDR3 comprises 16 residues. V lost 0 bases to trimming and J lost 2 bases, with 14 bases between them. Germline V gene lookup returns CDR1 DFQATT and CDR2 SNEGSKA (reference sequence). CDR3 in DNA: TGCAGTGCTAGAGAGGGGGGGGCGGCGGGCAATCAGCCCCAGCATTTT. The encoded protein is CSAREGGAAGNQPQHF.

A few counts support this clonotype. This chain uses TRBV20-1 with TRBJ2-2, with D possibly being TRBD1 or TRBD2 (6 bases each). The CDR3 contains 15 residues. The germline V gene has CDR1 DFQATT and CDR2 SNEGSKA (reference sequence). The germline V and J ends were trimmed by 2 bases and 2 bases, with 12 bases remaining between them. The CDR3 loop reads CSARRQGTNTGELFF. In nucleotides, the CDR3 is TGCAGTGCTAGACGGCAGGGGACTAACACCGGGGAGCTGTTTTTT.

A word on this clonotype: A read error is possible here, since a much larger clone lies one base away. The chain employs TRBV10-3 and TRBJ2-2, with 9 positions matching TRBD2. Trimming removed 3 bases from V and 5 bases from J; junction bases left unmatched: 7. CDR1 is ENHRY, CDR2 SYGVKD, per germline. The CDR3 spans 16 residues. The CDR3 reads CAISDSSGIGTGELFF. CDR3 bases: TGTGCCATCAGTGATTCTAGCGGGATTGGGACCGGGGAGCTGTTTTTT.

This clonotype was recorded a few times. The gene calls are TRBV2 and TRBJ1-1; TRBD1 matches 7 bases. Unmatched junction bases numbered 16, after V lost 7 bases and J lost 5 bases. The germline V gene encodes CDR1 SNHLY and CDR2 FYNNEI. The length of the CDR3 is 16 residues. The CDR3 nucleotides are TGTGCCAGCATCCCTCCTTCCTCCAGGGGGAGTACTGAAGCTTTCTTT. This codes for CASIPPSSRGSTEAFF.

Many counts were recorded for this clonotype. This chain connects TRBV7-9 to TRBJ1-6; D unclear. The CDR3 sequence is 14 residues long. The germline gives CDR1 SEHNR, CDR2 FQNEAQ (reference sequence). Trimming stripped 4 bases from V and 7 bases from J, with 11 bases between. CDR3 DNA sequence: TGTGCCAGCAGCTCGGAGAGACTCAATTCACCCCTCCACTTT. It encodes CASSSERLNSPLHF.

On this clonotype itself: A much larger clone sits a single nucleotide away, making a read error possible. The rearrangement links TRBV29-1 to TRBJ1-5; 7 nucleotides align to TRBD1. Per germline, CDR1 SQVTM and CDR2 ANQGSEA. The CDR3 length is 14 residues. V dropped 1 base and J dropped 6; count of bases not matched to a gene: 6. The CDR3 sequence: CSVEAGTVSQPQHF. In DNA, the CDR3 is TGCAGCGTTGAAGCGGGGACAGTATCTCAGCCCCAGCATTTT.

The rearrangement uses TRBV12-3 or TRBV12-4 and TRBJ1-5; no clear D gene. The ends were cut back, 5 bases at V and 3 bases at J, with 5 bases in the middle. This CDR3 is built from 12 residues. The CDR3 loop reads CASSTNNQPQHF. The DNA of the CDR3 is TGTGCCAGCAGTACTAACAATCAGCCCCAGCATTTT.

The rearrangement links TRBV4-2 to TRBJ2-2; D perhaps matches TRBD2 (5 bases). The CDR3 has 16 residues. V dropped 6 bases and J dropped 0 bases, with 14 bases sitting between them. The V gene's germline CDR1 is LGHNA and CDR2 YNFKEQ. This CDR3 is CASSPSSGTNTGELFF. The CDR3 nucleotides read TGTGCCAGCAGTCCCTCCTCGGGGACGAACACCGGGGAGCTGTTTTTT.

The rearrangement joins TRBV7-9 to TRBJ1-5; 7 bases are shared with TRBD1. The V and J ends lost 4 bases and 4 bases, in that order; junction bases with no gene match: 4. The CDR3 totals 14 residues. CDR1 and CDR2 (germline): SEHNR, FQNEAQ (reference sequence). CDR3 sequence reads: CASSYAGGNQPQHF. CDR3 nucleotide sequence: TGTGCCAGCAGCTATGCAGGGGGTAATCAGCCCCAGCATTTT.

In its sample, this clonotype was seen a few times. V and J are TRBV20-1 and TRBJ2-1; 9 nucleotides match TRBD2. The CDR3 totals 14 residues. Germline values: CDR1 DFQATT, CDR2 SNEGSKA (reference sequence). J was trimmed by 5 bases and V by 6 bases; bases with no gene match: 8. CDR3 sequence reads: CSAPIAGADNEQFF. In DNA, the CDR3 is TGCAGTGCCCCGATAGCGGGGGCCGACAATGAGCAGTTCTTC.

The CDR3 spells CASFSGTGYEQYF. DNA of the CDR3: TGTGCCAGCTTCTCCGGGACTGGGTACGAGCAGTACTTC. The chain uses TRBV6-5 and TRBJ2-7; a possible D gene is TRBD2 (6 bases). V lost 8 bases, J lost 4 bases, and 15 bases lay in between. Germline V gives CDR1 MNHEY, CDR2 SVGAGI. The CDR3 runs 13 residues.

In DNA form, the CDR3 reads TGTGCCAGCAGCAAAAGGGAACGCATGAACACTGAAGCTTTCTTT. Translated, it gives CASSKRERMNTEAFF. The chain joins TRBV14 to TRBJ1-1; D unclear. Per the germline V gene, CDR1 is SGHDN and CDR2 is FVKESK. V lost 5 bases, J lost 0 bases, and 13 bases lay in between. The CDR3 is made up of 15 amino acids. Complete variable domain (other parts from reference TRBV14 and TRBJ1-1): EAGVTQFPSHSVIEKGQTVTLRCDPISGHDNLYWYRRVMGKEIKFLLHFVKESKQDESGMPNNRFLAERTGGTYSTLKVQPAELEDSGVYFCASSKRERMNTEAFFGQGTRLTVV.

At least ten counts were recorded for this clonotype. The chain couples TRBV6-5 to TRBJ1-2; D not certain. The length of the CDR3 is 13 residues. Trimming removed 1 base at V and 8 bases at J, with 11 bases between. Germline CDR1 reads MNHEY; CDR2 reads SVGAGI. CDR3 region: CASSYLGRGGYTF. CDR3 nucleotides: TGTGCCAGCAGTTACTTGGGGAGAGGAGGCTACACCTTC.

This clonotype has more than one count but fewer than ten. The CDR3 spells CASSQDWVNTEAFF. The CDR3 bases are TGTGCCAGCAGCCAAGATTGGGTGAACACTGAAGCTTTCTTT. The gene calls are TRBV3-1 and TRBJ1-1, with D hard to call. V gave up 0 bases and J gave up 0 bases, with 5 bases separating them. There are 14 residues in the CDR3. From germline, CDR1 is LGHDT and CDR2 YNNKEL (reference sequence).

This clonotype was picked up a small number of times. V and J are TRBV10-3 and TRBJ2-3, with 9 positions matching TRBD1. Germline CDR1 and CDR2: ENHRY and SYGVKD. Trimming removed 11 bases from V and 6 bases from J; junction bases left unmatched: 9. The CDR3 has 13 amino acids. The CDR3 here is CALAGTGYDTQYF. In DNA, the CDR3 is TGTGCCCTAGCCGGGACAGGGTATGATACGCAGTATTTT.

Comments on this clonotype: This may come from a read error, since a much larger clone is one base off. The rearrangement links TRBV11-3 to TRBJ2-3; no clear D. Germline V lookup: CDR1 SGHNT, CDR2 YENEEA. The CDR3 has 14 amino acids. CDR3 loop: CARSSVRSTDTQYF. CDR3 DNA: TGTGCCAGAAGCTCAGTTCGGAGCACAGATACGCAGTATTTT.

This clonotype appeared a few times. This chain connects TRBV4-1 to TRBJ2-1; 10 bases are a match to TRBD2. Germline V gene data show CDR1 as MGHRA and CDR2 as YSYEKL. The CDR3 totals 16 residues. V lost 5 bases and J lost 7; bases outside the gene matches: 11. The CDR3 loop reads CASSILRTSGSNEQFF. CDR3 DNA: TGCGCCAGCAGCATCTTAAGGACTAGCGGTTCAAATGAGCAGTTCTTC.

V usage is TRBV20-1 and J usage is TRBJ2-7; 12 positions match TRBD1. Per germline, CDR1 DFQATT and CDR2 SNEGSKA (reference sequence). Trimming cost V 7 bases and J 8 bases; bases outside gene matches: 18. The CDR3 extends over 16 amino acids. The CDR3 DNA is TGCAGTGATAGCCTACTGTCCGGGACAGGGGGCGGTAAGCAGTACTTC. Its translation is CSDSLLSGTGGGKQYF.

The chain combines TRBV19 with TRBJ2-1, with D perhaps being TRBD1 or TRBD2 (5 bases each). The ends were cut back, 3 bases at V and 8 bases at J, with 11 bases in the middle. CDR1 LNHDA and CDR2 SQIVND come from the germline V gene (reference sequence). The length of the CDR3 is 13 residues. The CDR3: CASSMGVGDEQFF. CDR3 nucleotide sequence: TGTGCCAGTAGTATGGGGGTAGGTGATGAGCAGTTCTTC.

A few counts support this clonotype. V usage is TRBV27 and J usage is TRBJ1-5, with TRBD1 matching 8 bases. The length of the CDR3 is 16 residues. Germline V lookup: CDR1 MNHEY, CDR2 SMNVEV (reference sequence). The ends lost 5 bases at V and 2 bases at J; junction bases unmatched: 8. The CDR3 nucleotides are TGTGCCAGCAGTCACCCTGACAGGGGCGGCAATCAGCCCCAGCATTTT. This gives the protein CASSHPDRGGNQPQHF.

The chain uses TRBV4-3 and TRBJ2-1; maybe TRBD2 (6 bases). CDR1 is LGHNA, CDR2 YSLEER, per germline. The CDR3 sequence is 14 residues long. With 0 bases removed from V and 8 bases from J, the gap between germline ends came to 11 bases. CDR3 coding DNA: TGCGCCAGCAGCCAAGATTGGCGGGAAGATGAGCAGTTCTTC. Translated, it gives CASSQDWREDEQFF.

The DNA for the CDR3 is TGTGCCAGCAGCGTCGGAATAGCGGTGTTAACCGGGGAGCTGTTTTTT. This codes for CASSVGIAVLTGELFF. The rearrangement links TRBV9 to TRBJ2-2; D may be TRBD2 (6 bases). Trimming stripped 2 bases from V and 5 bases from J, with 16 bases between. The CDR3 is 16 residues long. Germline loops: CDR1 SGDLS, CDR2 YYNGEE.

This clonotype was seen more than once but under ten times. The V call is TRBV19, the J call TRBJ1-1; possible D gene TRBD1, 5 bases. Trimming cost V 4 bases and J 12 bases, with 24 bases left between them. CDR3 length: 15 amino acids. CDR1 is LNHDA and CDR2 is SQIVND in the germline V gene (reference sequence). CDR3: CASSTGREELRGTFF. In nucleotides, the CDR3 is TGTGCCAGTAGTACCGGCAGGGAAGAGCTGCGAGGAACTTTCTTT.